These 31 T cell receptor beta chains were all obtained from the same sample, sequenced in a study of early T cells in non-severe SARS-CoV-2 infection (dated by TCRdb to the early 2020s). Libraries came from 5' RACE. Instrument used: NextSeq 500. TCRdb trimmed public reads at Q25 via fastp, called clones via MiXCR and kept in-frame beta chains. Identical CDR3 proteins give one entry, which carries the most common genes and DNA. In all, the sample holds 40,000 to 60,000 distinct CDR3 sequences, and approximately 5.7% of those were seen once. Around 7% of the sample belongs to the ten largest clones. Source: whole blood, taken at baseline. Receptors originate from an adult who was a healthcare worker with PCR-confirmed SARS-CoV-2 infection or an uninfected control (not recorded which).

This clonotype has only a few counts. The V call is TRBV29-1, the J call TRBJ1-1, with D perhaps matching TRBD1 (6 bases). The CDR3 extends over 13 amino acids. The germline CDR1 and CDR2 sequences are SQVTM and ANQGSEA. V was cut by 3 bases and J by 8 bases, with 16 bases left in between. DNA for the CDR3: TGCAGCGTTGACGACTTAGCCGGGACAGAAGCTTTCTTT. This gives the protein CSVDDLAGTEAFF.

This clonotype has ten or more counts. The chain couples TRBV5-1 to TRBJ1-4; 7 bases agree with TRBD1. Germline lookup yields CDR1 SGHRS and CDR2 YFSETQ. V lost 4 bases and J lost 5; bases outside the gene matches: 14. The CDR3 loop spans 17 amino acids. CDR3 coding DNA: TGCGCCAGCAGCCCCGTGTTCCGACAGGGTGAGAATGAAAAACTGTTTTTT. Its protein is CASSPVFRQGENEKLFF.

The sample holds a few counts of this clonotype. The chain uses TRBV4-3 and TRBJ1-4, with TRBD1 matching over 9 bases. Germline loops: CDR1 LGHNA, CDR2 YSLEER. V lost 0 bases, J lost 8 bases, and 7 bases stayed unmatched. This CDR3 comprises 16 residues. The CDR3 loop is CASSQDLPGQGEKLFF. The CDR3 DNA reads TGCGCCAGCAGCCAAGACCTCCCGGGACAGGGCGAAAAACTGTTTTTT.

V and J are TRBV4-1 and TRBJ2-7; maybe TRBD2 (6 bases). The CDR3 length is 14 residues. CDR1 and CDR2 (germline): MGHRA, YSYEKL. Deletions cut 1 base from V and 6 bases from J, with 13 bases between. As DNA, the CDR3 is TGCGCCAGCAGCCAAGGCGTACTAGCTCTCGAGCAGTACTTC. Amino acid sequence: CASSQGVLALEQYF.

This clonotype was counted many times. V gene TRBV11-2 combines with J gene TRBJ2-5, with 8 bases lining up with TRBD2. Looked up from germline, CDR1 is SGHAT and CDR2 is FQNNGV. The CDR3 has 15 residues. The V segment lost 2 bases and the J segment 2 bases; nucleotides outside the gene matches: 4. The CDR3 loop reads CASSLSPSGQETQYF. CDR3 nucleotide sequence: TGTGCCAGCAGCTTATCGCCTAGCGGGCAAGAGACCCAGTACTTC.

This clonotype was counted ten times or more. This rearrangement joins TRBV7-3 to TRBJ2-2, with TRBD2 matching 7 bases. CDR1 and CDR2 (germline): SGHTA, FQGTGA. V gave up 5 bases and J gave up 7 bases; unmatched junction bases: 4. This CDR3 spans 13 amino acids. The CDR3 DNA follows: TGTGCCAGCAGCCGTAGCGGGTACGGGGAGCTGTTTTTT. Translated, it gives CASSRSGYGELFF.

The chain joins TRBV19 to TRBJ2-7, with 8 nucleotides matching TRBD1. Trimming cost V 4 bases and J 3 bases; bases outside gene matches: 5. The germline gives CDR1 LNHDA, CDR2 SQIVND (reference sequence). This CDR3 spans 14 amino acids. This CDR3 reads CASSTRTGSYEQYF. In DNA form, the CDR3 reads TGTGCCAGTAGTACCCGGACAGGGAGCTACGAGCAGTACTTC.

This clonotype was seen at least ten times. The genes are TRBV12-3 or TRBV12-4 and TRBJ2-2, with 15 nucleotides matching TRBD2. The CDR3 is 16 residues long. Trimming took 6 bases from V and 6 from J; bases not matched to a gene: 5. The CDR3 sequence: CASRAGTSGRSGELFF. The CDR3 region has the DNA TGTGCCAGCAGAGCCGGGACTAGCGGGAGGTCCGGGGAGCTGTTTTTT.

The J gene is TRBJ2-7, the V gene TRBV11-3; 8 nucleotides align to TRBD1. In germline, CDR1 is SGHNT, CDR2 YENEEA. The CDR3 has 13 amino acids. Germline trimming cut 4 bases from V and 5 bases from J; bases unmatched to any gene: 4. The CDR3, as DNA: TGTGCCAGCAGCTCCAGGGGGCTCGACGAGCAGTACTTC. It specifies CASSSRGLDEQYF.

This clonotype was seen ten or more times. The chain uses TRBV24-1 and TRBJ2-6; maybe TRBD1 (5 bases). This CDR3 comprises 16 residues. The germline V gene encodes CDR1 KGHDR and CDR2 SFDVKD. V gave up 3 bases and J gave up 3 bases, with 11 bases separating them. The CDR3 DNA reads as TGTGCCACCAGTGATCTTAGGGGTGATGGGGCCAACGTCCTGACTTTC. Amino acids: CATSDLRGDGANVLTF.

This chain connects TRBV4-2 to TRBJ2-3; TRBD2 matches 8 bases. Losses at the gene ends were 1 base for V and 6 bases for J; bases not matched to a gene: 6. Germline V gene data show CDR1 as LGHNA and CDR2 as YNFKEQ. This CDR3 comprises 15 residues. In DNA form, the CDR3 reads TGTGCCAGCAGCCAAGCAGCGGGAGTAGGGGATACGCAGTATTTT. This sequence encodes CASSQAAGVGDTQYF.

The chain carries TRBV29-1 and TRBJ2-5; tentatively, D is TRBD2 (5 bases). Germline assignment: CDR1 SQVTM and CDR2 ANQGSEA. CDR3 length: 12 residues. The V and J ends lost 8 bases and 4 bases respectively, with 14 bases between them. The CDR3 coding sequence is TGCAGCTCCGAGGAGGCCGGAGAGACCCAGTACTTC. Protein sequence: CSSEEAGETQYF.

The chain couples TRBV20-1 to TRBJ2-1, with 12 bases fitting TRBD2. CDR3 size: 16 residues. V lost 2 bases to trimming and J lost 1 base; unmatched junction nucleotides: 3. Per the germline V gene, CDR1 is DFQATT and CDR2 is SNEGSKA (reference sequence). DNA for the CDR3: TGCAGTGCTAGACTAGCGGGAGGGGGGTCCTACAATGAGCAGTTCTTC. Translated, it gives CSARLAGGGSYNEQFF.

The chain employs TRBV12-3 or TRBV12-4 and TRBJ1-6, with D maybe TRBD1 (6 bases). The CDR3 has 20 residues. The germline V and J ends were trimmed by 6 bases and 8 bases, with 32 bases remaining between them. The CDR3 DNA follows: TGTGCCAGCAGCCATCAAGTGCGGGGCTTTACAGGGCTTTATCATTCACCCCTCCACTTT. It translates to CASSHQVRGFTGLYHSPLHF.

This clonotype was seen ten or more times. This chain uses TRBV20-1 with TRBJ2-3, with TRBD2 matching 7 bases. The CDR3 is made up of 12 amino acids. Losses at the gene ends were 7 bases for V and 4 bases for J; bases not matched to a gene: 5. From germline, CDR1 is DFQATT and CDR2 SNEGSKA (reference sequence). The CDR3 loop is CSVSGNPDTQYF. The CDR3 bases are TGCAGTGTGAGCGGGAATCCAGATACGCAGTATTTT.

This clonotype was recorded at least ten times. This chain uses TRBV7-8 with TRBJ1-1, with D possibly TRBD1 on 5 matching bases. Trimming left V 5 bases short and J 2 bases short, with 21 bases between. The CDR3 runs to 17 residues. Germline CDR1 reads SGHVS; CDR2 reads FQNEAQ. CDR3 protein: CASSPEAAARANTEAFF. Written as DNA, the CDR3 is TGTGCCAGCAGCCCTGAAGCCGCCGCCAGGGCTAACACTGAAGCTTTCTTT.

This clonotype appeared a few times. The chain employs TRBV3-1 and TRBJ1-1, with a weak D call TRBD1 (6 bases). This CDR3 spans 18 amino acids. Trimming took off 1 base at V and 1 base at J, with 19 bases between the two ends. Germline V gene data show CDR1 as LGHDT and CDR2 as YNNKEL (reference sequence). The CDR3: CASSQGPSMGARNTEAFF. CDR3 in DNA: TGTGCCAGCAGCCAAGGCCCTTCAATGGGGGCCAGGAACACTGAAGCTTTCTTT. Full variable domain (outside the CDR3, taken from reference TRBV3-1 and TRBJ1-1): DTAVSQTPKYLVTQMGNDKSIKCEQNLGHDTMYWYKQDSKKFLKIMFSYNNKELIINETVPNRFSPKSPDKAHLNLHINSLELGDSAVYFCASSQGPSMGARNTEAFFGQGTRLTVV.

This clonotype was recorded at least ten times. The rearrangement uses TRBV6-1 and TRBJ2-2, with D possibly being TRBD2 (5 bases). Trimming took 2 bases from V and 4 from J, leaving 11 bases between them. This CDR3 region has 15 residues. The germline V gene encodes CDR1 MNHNS and CDR2 SASEGT. The CDR3 loop is CASSEYPGSTGELFF. The CDR3 nucleotides are TGTGCCAGCAGTGAATACCCTGGGAGCACCGGGGAGCTGTTTTTT.

The chain joins TRBV20-1 to TRBJ2-7; no reliable D call. The CDR3 is 14 amino acids. Germline-derived CDR1 and CDR2 are DFQATT and SNEGSKA (reference sequence). The V end lost 1 base, the J end lost 2 bases, and 12 bases lay between the germline ends. This CDR3 reads CSARAPANPYEQYF. Written as DNA, the CDR3 is TGCAGTGCTAGAGCCCCAGCCAACCCCTACGAGCAGTACTTC.

Many counts were recorded for this clonotype. This chain connects TRBV7-6 to TRBJ2-7; 12 bases match TRBD2. After removal of 7 bases from V and 4 bases from J, the junction contained 5 bases not matched to a gene. Germline V lookup: CDR1 SGHVS, CDR2 FNYEAQ. This CDR3 comprises 14 residues. In DNA, the CDR3 is TGTGCCAGCAAGCGACTAGCGGGAGCGTACGAGCAGTACTTC. This encodes CASKRLAGAYEQYF.

This clonotype was detected a few times. Written as DNA, the CDR3 is TGTGCCAGAGGGGACAGGGAGGCACTAACCGGGGAGCTGTTTTTT. Residues: CARGDREALTGELFF. The chain couples TRBV2 to TRBJ2-2; 9 nucleotides agree with TRBD1. J gave up 5 bases and V 9 bases, and 10 bases lay outside the gene matches. Per the germline V gene, CDR1 is SNHLY and CDR2 is FYNNEI. The CDR3 has 15 amino acids.

The chain links TRBV7-9 to TRBJ1-2, with 9 bases that match TRBD1. CDR1 is SEHNR, CDR2 FQNEAQ, per germline (reference sequence). J was trimmed by 8 bases and V by 0 bases; bases with no gene match: 10. The CDR3 loop spans 16 amino acids. The CDR3 is CASSLAAGTGKGGYTF. The DNA for the CDR3 is TGTGCCAGCAGCTTAGCCGCCGGGACAGGGAAAGGGGGCTACACCTTC.

The chain carries TRBV6-1 and TRBJ2-3; no firm D call. V lost 4 bases, J lost 5 bases, and 4 bases lay in between. CDR1 and CDR2 from the germline V gene are MNHNS and SASEGT. This CDR3 is 11 amino acids long. The CDR3 DNA is TGTGCCAGCAGTGCAATAGATACGCAGTATTTT. This codes for CASSAIDTQYF.

This clonotype was counted at least ten times. This chain joins TRBV6-1 and TRBJ1-5; TRBD1 is a possible D gene (6 bases). CDR1 is MNHNS and CDR2 is SASEGT in the germline V gene. V dropped 6 bases and J dropped 8 bases, with 11 bases sitting between them. The CDR3 covers 12 residues. The CDR3 sequence: CASSRGFEPQHF. CDR3 nucleotide sequence: TGTGCCAGCAGCAGGGGATTTGAGCCCCAGCATTTT.

The chain uses TRBV29-1 and TRBJ2-2, with D uncertain. The V gene's germline CDR1 is SQVTM and CDR2 ANQGSEA. Trimming cost V 6 bases and J 5 bases, with 13 bases left between them. The CDR3 sequence is 13 residues long. This CDR3 reads CSVSTRVTGELFF. CDR3 nucleotides: TGCAGCGTCTCTACTCGGGTTACCGGGGAGCTGTTTTTT.

This clonotype was recorded at least ten times. The chain couples TRBV14 to TRBJ2-7, with 9 bases fitting TRBD2. Trimming removed 2 bases from V and 2 bases from J; junction bases left unmatched: 4. CDR1 SGHDN and CDR2 FVKESK come from the germline V gene. This CDR3 region has 15 residues. CDR3 amino acids: CASSQQGLATYEQYF. The CDR3, as DNA: TGTGCCAGCAGCCAACAAGGACTAGCGACCTACGAGCAGTACTTC. The entire variable domain, with the rest obtained from reference TRBV14 and TRBJ2-7, is as follows: EAGVTQFPSHSVIEKGQTVTLRCDPISGHDNLYWYRRVMGKEIKFLLHFVKESKQDESGMPNNRFLAERTGGTYSTLKVQPAELEDSGVYFCASSQQGLATYEQYFGPGTRLTVT.

This clonotype was recorded a few times. This chain links TRBV7-8 with TRBJ1-6; D is uncertain. The germline gives CDR1 SGHVS, CDR2 FQNEAQ. This CDR3 spans 14 amino acids. Trimming shortened V by 1 base and J by 5 bases, and 6 bases separated the two germline ends. CDR3 sequence: CASSLGQDNSPLHF. DNA of the CDR3: TGTGCCAGCAGCTTAGGTCAGGATAATTCACCCCTCCACTTT.

The table lists this clonotype with a few counts. The V call is TRBV5-1, the J call TRBJ1-1, with D unresolved. In germline, CDR1 is SGHRS, CDR2 YFSETQ. The CDR3 consists of 16 residues. V was trimmed by 3 bases and J by 0 bases, leaving 15 bases between them. The CDR3 is CASSSLLGYMNTEAFF. CDR3 nucleotides: TGCGCCAGCAGCTCCCTTTTAGGATACATGAACACTGAAGCTTTCTTT.

V usage is TRBV7-6 and J usage is TRBJ2-1; unclear D gene. CDR3 length: 13 residues. The V gene's germline CDR1 is SGHVS and CDR2 FNYEAQ. V lost 5 bases, J lost 3 bases, and 8 bases lay in between. CDR3 region: CASSPQYYNEQFF. The CDR3 DNA sequence: TGTGCCAGCAGCCCTCAGTACTACAATGAGCAGTTCTTC.

In this sample, this clonotype turned up a few times. The V and J genes are TRBV20-1 and TRBJ2-7, with D possibly being TRBD1 (6 bases). V was pared by 6 bases and J by 7 bases, with 19 bases between. From germline, CDR1 is DFQATT and CDR2 SNEGSKA (reference sequence). The CDR3 runs to 13 residues. Here the CDR3 DNA reads TGCAGTGCCACCGGGACAAAGTACGGGGAGCAGTACTTC. Encoded protein: CSATGTKYGEQYF.

This clonotype was detected many times. CDR3 in amino acids: CASSPGTGFADTQYF. The CDR3 nucleotides read TGTGCCAGCAGCCCCGGGACAGGGTTCGCAGATACGCAGTATTTT. The chain couples TRBV7-3 to TRBJ2-3, with TRBD1 identical over 9 bases. V shed 5 bases, J shed 4 bases, and the junction held 7 bases outside the gene matches. The CDR3 covers 15 residues. Germline loops: CDR1 SGHTA, CDR2 FQGTGA. The whole variable domain, filled in from reference TRBV7-3 and TRBJ2-3, reads GAGVSQTPSNKVTEKGKYVELRCDPISGHTALYWYRQSLGQGPEFLIYFQGTGAADDSGLPNDRFFAVRPEGSVSTLKIQRTERGDSAVYLCASSPGTGFADTQYFGPGTRLTVL.